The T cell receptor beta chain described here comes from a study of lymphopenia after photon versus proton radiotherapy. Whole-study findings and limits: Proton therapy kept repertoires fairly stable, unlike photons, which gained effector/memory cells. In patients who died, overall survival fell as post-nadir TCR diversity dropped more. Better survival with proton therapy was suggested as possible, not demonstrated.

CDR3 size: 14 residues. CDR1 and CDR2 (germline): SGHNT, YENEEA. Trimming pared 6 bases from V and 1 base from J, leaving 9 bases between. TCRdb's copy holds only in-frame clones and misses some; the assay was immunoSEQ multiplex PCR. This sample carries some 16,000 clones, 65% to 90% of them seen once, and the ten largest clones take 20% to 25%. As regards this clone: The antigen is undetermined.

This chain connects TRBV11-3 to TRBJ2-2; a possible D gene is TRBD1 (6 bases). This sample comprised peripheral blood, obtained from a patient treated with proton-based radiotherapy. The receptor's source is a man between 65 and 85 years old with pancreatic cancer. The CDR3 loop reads CASSPTGNTGELFF. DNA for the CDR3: TGTGCCAGCAGTCCGACAGGGAACACCGGGGAGCTGTTTTTT.